Below are 30 T cell receptor beta chains sequenced from a single sample in a study of monozygotic twins with inflammatory bowel disease. No DNA is given; TCRdb re-called the 5' RACE reads and lists each CDR3 protein once. The listing records some 300,000 distinct CDR3 sequences. The source material was blood. The source of these receptors is a human donor with ulcerative colitis or Crohn's disease, or a healthy co-twin of an affected twin (not recorded which).

The V and J genes are TRBV20-1 and TRBJ2-5. The CDR3 is 13 amino acids. Germline-derived CDR1 and CDR2 are DFQATT and SNEGSKA (reference sequence). CDR3: CSARDPSQETQYF.

The CDR3 loop reads CASSDGTSAFF. The chain couples TRBV25-1 to TRBJ1-1; with no DNA, the TCRdb D assignment of TRBD1 cannot be verified. The germline gives CDR1 MGHDK, CDR2 SYGVNS. This CDR3 region has 11 residues.

This chain joins TRBV5-6 and TRBJ2-1; the TRBD2 assignment by TCRdb is unverifiable without DNA. Germline V lookup: CDR1 SGHDT, CDR2 YYEEEE. The CDR3 spans 15 residues. The CDR3 spells CASSEGPAGRNEQFF.

The rearrangement joins TRBV20-1 to TRBJ2-7; as DNA is missing, the TRBD1 call by TCRdb cannot be tested. Germline CDR1 is DFQATT and CDR2 is SNEGSKA (reference sequence). The CDR3 totals 12 residues. The CDR3 region is CSARRGLDEQYF.

The chain uses TRBV19 and TRBJ2-3; TCRdb proposes TRBD2, but this gene call is untestable without DNA. The CDR3 consists of 17 residues. The germline gives CDR1 LNHDA, CDR2 SQIVND (reference sequence). The CDR3 loop is CASSVQIRAPKTDTQYF.

The chain combines TRBV19 with TRBJ2-7; the D call of TRBD1 rests on TCRdb alone, since no DNA is present to check it. CDR1 and CDR2 (germline): LNHDA, SQIVND (reference sequence). This CDR3 comprises 18 residues. CDR3 residues: CASSPKVPGRSLTYEQYF.

The chain carries TRBV28 and TRBJ2-1. Germline CDR1 reads MDHEN; CDR2 reads SYDVKM. The CDR3 loop spans 16 amino acids. CDR3 protein: CASSSQSGTFYNEQFF.

The chain carries TRBV7-2 and TRBJ2-1. Germline CDR1 and CDR2: SGHTA and FQGNSA. There are 14 residues in the CDR3. The CDR3 loop reads CASSLVLVHNEQFF.

The rearrangement uses TRBV2 and TRBJ1-1; the TCRdb D gene call, TRBD1, has no DNA to confirm it. The CDR3 is 13 amino acids. Germline V lookup: CDR1 SNHLY, CDR2 FYNNEI. The CDR3 loop is CAESQGRITEAFF.

The genes are TRBV15 and TRBJ2-5; TCRdb designates TRBD1, a call that cannot be tested without DNA. CDR1 is LNHNV and CDR2 is YYDKDF in the germline V gene (reference sequence). The CDR3 sequence is 13 residues long. The CDR3: CATSRSTGETQYF.

The chain links TRBV5-1 to TRBJ1-4; TCRdb's assignment of TRBD1 cannot be checked, as there is no DNA. The CDR3 spans 14 residues. The germline V gene has CDR1 SGHRS and CDR2 YFSETQ. CDR3 residues: CASTRTGGQEKLFF.

The chain links TRBV5-4 to TRBJ2-7. Germline CDR1 and CDR2: SGHNT and YYREEE (reference sequence). This CDR3 has 14 amino acids. CDR3 sequence: CASSFRGTSYEQYF.

The CDR3 sequence is CASSLASSSVGETQYF. The rearrangement uses TRBV5-1 and TRBJ2-5; TCRdb indicates TRBD2, and absent DNA this call remains unverified. Germline assignment: CDR1 SGHRS and CDR2 YFSETQ. The CDR3 loop spans 16 amino acids.

This chain uses TRBV2 with TRBJ1-3. CDR1 is SNHLY, CDR2 FYNNEI, per germline. The CDR3 runs 15 residues. CDR3 loop: CASTTGRLSGNTIYF.

The V call is TRBV28, the J call TRBJ1-2; no DNA is available, so the TRBD1 call from TCRdb remains unchecked. Germline V gene data show CDR1 as MDHEN and CDR2 as SYDVKM. The CDR3 is 15 residues long. The CDR3 here is CASRFRATTNYGYTF.

The rearrangement joins TRBV5-6 to TRBJ1-2; TCRdb returns TRBD1, unconfirmable since there is no DNA. The CDR3 is 13 amino acids. Per the germline V gene, CDR1 is SGHDT and CDR2 is YYEEEE. The CDR3 is CASSFPGAWGYTF.

The gene calls are TRBV7-9 and TRBJ1-6; TCRdb gives TRBD1 as the D gene, but with no DNA this cannot be confirmed. Per germline, CDR1 SEHNR and CDR2 FQNEAQ (reference sequence). There are 17 residues in the CDR3. Here the CDR3 reads CASSSTPPGSSNSPLHF.

The rearrangement links TRBV25-1 to TRBJ2-1; TCRdb's D call, TRBD2, is unchecked because there is no DNA. This CDR3 is built from 15 residues. From germline, CDR1 is MGHDK and CDR2 SYGVNS. CDR3 amino acids: CASSERAGGPNEQFF.

V usage is TRBV6-1 and J usage is TRBJ2-1; TCRdb's D call, TRBD1, is unchecked because there is no DNA. The germline V gene encodes CDR1 MNHNS and CDR2 SASEGT. This CDR3 contains 13 residues. The CDR3 loop is CASRQGAGYEQFF.

The chain carries TRBV5-1 and TRBJ2-5; TCRdb picks TRBD2, but there is no DNA to check that call. CDR1 SGHRS and CDR2 YFSETQ come from the germline V gene. The CDR3 runs to 16 residues. CDR3 amino acids: CASSTGSITAEETQYF. The full variable domain, its missing parts supplied by reference TRBV5-1 and TRBJ2-5, is KAGVTQTPRYLIKTRGQQVTLSCSPISGHRSVSWYQQTPGQGLQFLFEYFSETQRNKGNFPGRFSGRQFSNSRSEMNVSTLELGDSALYLCASSTGSITAEETQYFGPGTRLLVL.

The chain links TRBV27 to TRBJ1-1. Germline V gives CDR1 MNHEY, CDR2 SMNVEV (reference sequence). This CDR3 spans 14 amino acids. Here the CDR3 reads CASVPFWGNTEAFF.

J is TRBJ2-1 and V is TRBV9. From germline, CDR1 is SGDLS and CDR2 YYNGEE. This CDR3 has 15 amino acids. CDR3 protein: CASSASGNSYNEQFF.

This chain links TRBV18 with TRBJ2-3; no DNA is available, so the TRBD2 call from TCRdb remains unchecked. CDR3 length: 15 amino acids. Germline V lookup: CDR1 KGHSH, CDR2 LQKENI. This chain's CDR3 is CASSRAGGNTDTQYF.

The J gene is TRBJ1-5, the V gene TRBV12-3 or TRBV12-4; the TRBD1 assignment by TCRdb is unverifiable without DNA. This CDR3 spans 14 amino acids. CDR3 residues: CASSLKDRAQPQHF.

J is TRBJ2-7 and V is TRBV28. The CDR3 contains 12 residues. Germline V gene sequence: CDR1 MDHEN, CDR2 SYDVKM. CDR3 in amino acids: CASSSTGRQGWF.

V gene TRBV5-4 combines with J gene TRBJ2-1; TCRdb's assignment of TRBD1 cannot be checked, as there is no DNA. The CDR3 sequence is 15 residues long. Germline CDR1 reads SGHNT; CDR2 reads YYREEE (reference sequence). The CDR3 sequence is CASSLLTASYNEQFF.

The chain couples TRBV5-1 to TRBJ1-1; TCRdb selects TRBD1, and the lack of DNA leaves this call unchecked. This CDR3 is 15 amino acids long. Germline lookup yields CDR1 SGHRS and CDR2 YFSETQ. This chain's CDR3 is CASSLEGTMNTEAFF. Variable domain in full (rest from reference TRBV5-1 and TRBJ1-1): KAGVTQTPRYLIKTRGQQVTLSCSPISGHRSVSWYQQTPGQGLQFLFEYFSETQRNKGNFPGRFSGRQFSNSRSEMNVSTLELGDSALYLCASSLEGTMNTEAFFGQGTRLTVV.

The V call is TRBV25-1, the J call TRBJ2-6. The CDR3 runs to 12 residues. The germline CDR1 and CDR2 sequences are MGHDK and SYGVNS. CDR3 in amino acids: CASSYGANVLTF.

This chain connects TRBV20-1 to TRBJ2-7. This CDR3 comprises 14 residues. The germline V gene encodes CDR1 DFQATT and CDR2 SNEGSKA (reference sequence). This CDR3 is CSAKDVTSWYEQYF.

The chain carries TRBV20-1 and TRBJ2-7. Looked up from germline, CDR1 is DFQATT and CDR2 is SNEGSKA (reference sequence). The CDR3 is 13 amino acids. CDR3 loop: CSASYQLTYEQYF.